The 29 T cell receptor beta chains below were found in one sample sequenced in a study of blood T cells in healthy people across ages. Alongside a J-beta primer mix, a sample-barcoded 5' primer served in a second PCR lasting about 6 to 12 cycles. Using its own MiXCR run on the 5' RACE reads, TCRdb lists one record per CDR3 protein. Of approximately 1.5 million distinct CDR3 sequences in the sample, about 45% were seen once. The sequencing input was blood. These TCRs come from a young woman in good health.

V usage is TRBV7-2 and J usage is TRBJ2-3; D gene uncertain. Trimming pared 6 bases from V and 6 bases from J, leaving 7 bases between. CDR3 length: 11 amino acids. Germline assignment: CDR1 SGHTA and CDR2 FQGNSA. The DNA of the CDR3 is TGTGCCAGCAGGGCCCTTGATACGCAGTATTTT. Encoded protein: CASRALDTQYF.

The chain joins TRBV6-6 to TRBJ1-4; D might be TRBD1 (6 bases). This CDR3 has 17 amino acids. In germline, CDR1 is MNHNY, CDR2 SVGAGI (reference sequence). Trimming took 6 bases from V and 0 from J, leaving 17 bases between them. The CDR3 bases are TGTGCCAGCAGCCCGGGACATTCGTCTACAACTAATGAAAAACTGTTTTTT. It codes for CASSPGHSSTTNEKLFF.

This chain connects TRBV20-1 to TRBJ1-5; TRBD1 might be the D (6 bases). CDR3 size: 15 residues. Trimming removed 0 bases at V and 6 bases at J, with 15 bases between. Germline V gene sequence: CDR1 DFQATT, CDR2 SNEGSKA (reference sequence). DNA for the CDR3: TGCAGTGCTAGAGATTTGGGGGGCTGGGGTCAGCCCCAGCATTTT. This translates into CSARDLGGWGQPQHF.

This clonotype turned up a few times. The rearrangement uses TRBV5-1 and TRBJ2-7; D may be TRBD1 (6 bases). V lost 2 bases to trimming and J lost 0 bases, with 18 bases between them. The length of the CDR3 is 17 residues. In germline, CDR1 is SGHRS, CDR2 YFSETQ. CDR3 region: CASSFSPPDRSSYEQYF. As DNA, the CDR3 is TGCGCCAGCAGCTTTTCCCCCCCGGACAGATCCTCCTACGAGCAGTACTTC.

In this sample, this clonotype turned up a few times. The chain links TRBV12-3 or TRBV12-4 to TRBJ1-5; D gene unclear. This CDR3 comprises 13 residues. V shed 8 bases and J shed 5 bases, with 13 bases lying between them. CDR3 nucleotides: TGTGCCAGCGGACCCGCCGGGGATCAGCCCCAGCATTTT. This translates into CASGPAGDQPQHF.

This sequence joins TRBV4-2 and TRBJ2-1, with 10 positions matching TRBD2. The CDR3 consists of 16 residues. CDR1 and CDR2 from the germline V gene are LGHNA and YNFKEQ. V gave up 2 bases and J gave up 8 bases; unmatched junction bases: 9. CDR3 residues: CASSQWGRAGGDEQFF. The CDR3 DNA reads as TGTGCCAGCAGCCAATGGGGACGAGCGGGAGGGGATGAGCAGTTCTTC.

The J gene is TRBJ1-6, the V gene TRBV5-1; D call uncertain. Per germline, CDR1 SGHRS and CDR2 YFSETQ. There are 15 residues in the CDR3. V gave up 0 bases and J gave up 8 bases, with 12 bases separating them. Here the CDR3 DNA reads TGCGCCAGCAGCTTGGGCCAGGCTAAGCATTCACCCCTCCACTTT. It specifies CASSLGQAKHSPLHF.

The chain combines TRBV20-1 with TRBJ2-1, with 11 bases fitting TRBD2. Germline loops: CDR1 DFQATT, CDR2 SNEGSKA (reference sequence). V lost 0 bases, J lost 3 bases, and 4 bases stayed unmatched. The CDR3 contains 16 residues. In DNA, the CDR3 is TGCAGTGCTAGAGATCAACTAGCGGGAGTCTACAATGAGCAGTTCTTC. This gives the protein CSARDQLAGVYNEQFF.

V and J are TRBV7-2 and TRBJ1-5; D perhaps matches TRBD1 (5 bases). CDR3 length: 14 residues. V dropped 4 bases and J dropped 13 bases, with 20 bases sitting between them. From germline, CDR1 is SGHTA and CDR2 FQGNSA. The CDR3 protein is CASSSRTSPMTQHF. CDR3 nucleotide sequence: TGTGCCAGCAGCTCTAGGACATCACCTATGACTCAGCATTTT.

The sample holds one count of this clonotype. The chain has TRBV20-1 and TRBJ2-4; D gene uncertain. The tail of the sequence fits TRBJ2-7 better, so the J call may be wrong. CDR1 DFQATT and CDR2 SNEGSKA come from the germline V gene (reference sequence). The CDR3 extends over 11 amino acids. The CDR3 loop reads CSALLYYEQYF. DNA for the CDR3: TGCAGTGCCCTTCTCTACTACGAGCAGTACTTC.

This clonotype was recorded once. CDR3 protein: CSVEVVGTEEETQYF. The CDR3 coding sequence is TGCAGCGTTGAAGTGGTAGGGACAGAGGAAGAGACCCAGTACTTC. The chain combines TRBV29-1 with TRBJ2-5; 7 bases match TRBD1. This CDR3 spans 15 amino acids. V dropped 1 base and J dropped 3; count of bases not matched to a gene: 8. Germline assignment: CDR1 SQVTM and CDR2 ANQGSEA.

This chain joins TRBV7-8 and TRBJ2-7; TRBD1 is a possible D gene (6 bases). The CDR3 spans 15 residues. The germline V and J ends were trimmed by 5 bases and 1 base, with 15 bases remaining between them. From germline, CDR1 is SGHVS and CDR2 FQNEAQ. Written as DNA, the CDR3 is TGTGCCAGCAGCAGGGGGACCCTGGGATCCTACGAGCAGTACTTC. Translation gives CASSRGTLGSYEQYF. The whole variable domain, remainder taken from reference TRBV7-8 and TRBJ2-7, is GAGVSQSPRYKVAKRGQDVALRCDPISGHVSLFWYQQALGQGPEFLTYFQNEAQLDKSGLPSDRFFAERPEGSVSTLKIQRTQQEDSAVYLCASSRGTLGSYEQYFGPGTRLTVT.

This clonotype was seen a handful of times. The CDR3 spells CASSLRLAGVSTDTQYF. CDR3 bases: TGTGCCAGCAGCTTGAGACTAGCGGGGGTGAGCACAGATACGCAGTATTTT. The rearrangement uses TRBV7-2 and TRBJ2-3; 12 bases are shared with TRBD2. The trim removed 3 bases at V and 0 bases at J, leaving 4 bases unmatched. CDR1 SGHTA and CDR2 FQGNSA come from the germline V gene. The CDR3 has 17 amino acids.

The J gene is TRBJ2-1, the V gene TRBV12-3 or TRBV12-4, with D perhaps TRBD2 (6 bases). This CDR3 has 15 amino acids. V gave up 5 bases and J gave up 4 bases, with 15 bases separating them. The CDR3 nucleotides are TGTGCCAGCAGTCTACGGAGGGCCCCATACAATGAGCAGTTCTTC. It codes for CASSLRRAPYNEQFF.

This sequence joins TRBV12-3 or TRBV12-4 and TRBJ2-1; maybe TRBD2 (5 bases). The CDR3 is 17 residues long. Between the trimmed V and J ends, which lost 3 bases and 1 base, there was a span of 16 bases. The CDR3 bases are TGTGCCAGCAGTTTCCACGTTACTAGACGTTCCTACAATGAGCAGTTCTTC. This gives the protein CASSFHVTRRSYNEQFF.

There are a few counts of this clonotype. The chain is built from TRBV4-3 and TRBJ1-2; no firm D call. V was cut by 1 base and J by 4 bases, with 10 bases left in between. Germline-derived CDR1 and CDR2 are LGHNA and YSLEER. This CDR3 contains 14 residues. The CDR3 nucleotides are TGCGCCAGCAGCCAAGGGGTCAACACCTATGGCTACACCTTC. It encodes CASSQGVNTYGYTF.

The chain uses TRBV28 and TRBJ1-1; D might be TRBD1 (6 bases). V lost 6 bases to trimming and J lost 1 base, with 18 bases between them. This CDR3 has 16 residues. The germline gives CDR1 MDHEN, CDR2 SYDVKM. The CDR3 DNA is TGTGCCAGCAGGCCACAGACCCGGGGGGCGAACACTGAAGCTTTCTTT. Translation: CASRPQTRGANTEAFF.

This clonotype showed up just a few times. The V and J genes are TRBV20-1 and TRBJ2-1; 10 bases agree with TRBD2. V dropped 7 bases and J dropped 8; count of bases not matched to a gene: 11. The CDR3 covers 14 residues. Germline lookup yields CDR1 DFQATT and CDR2 SNEGSKA (reference sequence). The CDR3 nucleotides are TGCAGTGGGACAAGGGGACTAGCGATCCATGAGCAGTTCTTC. As protein: CSGTRGLAIHEQFF.

The chain links TRBV20-1 to TRBJ2-3; D unclear. Trimming removed 1 base from V and 2 bases from J, with 16 bases in between. The CDR3 runs 16 residues. Germline V gives CDR1 DFQATT, CDR2 SNEGSKA (reference sequence). The CDR3 is CSARGSKGSPTDTQYF. In DNA, the CDR3 is TGCAGTGCTAGAGGATCCAAGGGCTCCCCCACAGATACGCAGTATTTT.

Details on this clonotype: A junction end diverges from the germline sequence, so it may reflect a read error. The CDR3 spells CASGQDLGTGGSFNYGYTF. The CDR3 nucleotides read TGTGCCAGCGGCCAAGATCTGGGGACAGGGGGCTCTTTTAACTATGGCTACACCTTC. The chain carries TRBV4-2 and TRBJ1-2; 12 bases are shared with TRBD1. Germline V gene lookup returns CDR1 LGHNA and CDR2 YNFKEQ. The CDR3 sequence is 19 residues long.

This chain links TRBV4-3 with TRBJ2-2; 10 positions agree with TRBD2. With 0 bases clipped from V and 3 bases from J, the junction kept 7 bases outside the gene matches. Germline CDR1 is LGHNA and CDR2 is YSLEER. This CDR3 is 18 amino acids long. This chain's CDR3 is CASSQDQLAGDHTGELFF. DNA for the CDR3: TGCGCCAGCAGCCAAGATCAGCTAGCGGGGGACCACACCGGGGAGCTGTTTTTT.

V and J are TRBV10-3 and TRBJ2-7, with TRBD1 as a possible D gene (6 bases). CDR3 length equals 15 residues. Trimming shortened V by 2 bases and J by 6 bases, and 17 bases separated the two germline ends. Germline-derived CDR1 and CDR2 are ENHRY and SYGVKD. CDR3 amino acids: CAISEVEQGKREQYF. CDR3 nucleotides: TGTGCCATCAGTGAGGTCGAACAGGGCAAGCGCGAGCAGTACTTC.

Notes on this clonotype: An end of the junction differs from the germline gene, which may be a read error. The rearrangement links TRBV20-1 to TRBJ2-4; the match to TRBD2 covers 11 bases. The germline CDR1 and CDR2 sequences are DFQATT and SNEGSKA (reference sequence). The CDR3 length is 15 residues. The CDR3 region has the DNA TGCAGTGCTACAGGACTAGCGGGTTCCAAGAACATTCAGTACTTC. This translates into CSATGLAGSKNIQYF.

This rearrangement joins TRBV4-3 to TRBJ2-7, with 7 nucleotides matching TRBD2. The germline gives CDR1 LGHNA, CDR2 YSLEER. The CDR3 has 15 residues. V dropped 0 bases and J dropped 3; count of bases not matched to a gene: 5. The CDR3 protein is CASSQESGTHYEQYF. CDR3 in DNA: TGCGCCAGCAGCCAAGAGAGCGGGACTCACTACGAGCAGTACTTC.

Only a few counts were recorded for this clonotype. The chain recombines TRBV5-1 with TRBJ2-3; tentative D call: TRBD1 (6 bases). CDR1 and CDR2 (germline): SGHRS, YFSETQ. The V end lost 7 bases, the J end lost 0 bases, and 15 bases lay between the germline ends. This CDR3 comprises 15 residues. The CDR3 here is CASGRTASSTDTQYF. The CDR3 nucleotides read TGCGCCAGCGGTCGGACAGCCTCTAGCACAGATACGCAGTATTTT.

The chain joins TRBV9 to TRBJ2-5; TRBD1 aligns across 9 bases. With V trimmed by 10 bases and J by 6 bases, 4 bases remained unmatched. CDR1 is SGDLS, CDR2 YYNGEE, per germline. This CDR3 has 11 amino acids. The CDR3 DNA reads TGTGCCTCGGGACAGGGAAAGACCCAGTACTTC. It translates to CASGQGKTQYF.

This sequence joins TRBV6-5 and TRBJ1-5; D is perhaps TRBD1 (5 bases). Germline CDR1 reads MNHEY; CDR2 reads SVGAGI. This CDR3 has 15 amino acids. V lost 5 bases, J lost 1 base, and 12 bases lay in between. Here the CDR3 reads CASSSSGNSNQPQHF. The CDR3 nucleotides are TGTGCCAGCAGTAGTTCAGGGAACAGCAATCAGCCCCAGCATTTT.

The rearrangement joins TRBV19 to TRBJ2-1; a possible D gene is TRBD2 (6 bases). CDR3 length: 15 amino acids. V was clipped by 5 bases and J by 2 bases, with 13 bases between them. Looked up from germline, CDR1 is LNHDA and CDR2 is SQIVND (reference sequence). CDR3 in DNA: TGTGCCAGTAGTTTACCCGGGGGTACCTACAATGAGCAGTTCTTC. Its translation is CASSLPGGTYNEQFF.

This clonotype turned up a few times. The V call is TRBV6-6, the J call TRBJ1-2; D unclear. The germline V and J ends were trimmed by 5 bases and 7 bases, with 20 bases remaining between them. The CDR3 runs 15 residues. Germline-derived CDR1 and CDR2 are MNHNY and SVGAGI (reference sequence). CDR3 sequence reads: CASSPVLSISGGYTF. CDR3 sequence (DNA): TGTGCCAGCAGTCCGGTCCTTAGCATCTCGGGTGGCTACACCTTC.